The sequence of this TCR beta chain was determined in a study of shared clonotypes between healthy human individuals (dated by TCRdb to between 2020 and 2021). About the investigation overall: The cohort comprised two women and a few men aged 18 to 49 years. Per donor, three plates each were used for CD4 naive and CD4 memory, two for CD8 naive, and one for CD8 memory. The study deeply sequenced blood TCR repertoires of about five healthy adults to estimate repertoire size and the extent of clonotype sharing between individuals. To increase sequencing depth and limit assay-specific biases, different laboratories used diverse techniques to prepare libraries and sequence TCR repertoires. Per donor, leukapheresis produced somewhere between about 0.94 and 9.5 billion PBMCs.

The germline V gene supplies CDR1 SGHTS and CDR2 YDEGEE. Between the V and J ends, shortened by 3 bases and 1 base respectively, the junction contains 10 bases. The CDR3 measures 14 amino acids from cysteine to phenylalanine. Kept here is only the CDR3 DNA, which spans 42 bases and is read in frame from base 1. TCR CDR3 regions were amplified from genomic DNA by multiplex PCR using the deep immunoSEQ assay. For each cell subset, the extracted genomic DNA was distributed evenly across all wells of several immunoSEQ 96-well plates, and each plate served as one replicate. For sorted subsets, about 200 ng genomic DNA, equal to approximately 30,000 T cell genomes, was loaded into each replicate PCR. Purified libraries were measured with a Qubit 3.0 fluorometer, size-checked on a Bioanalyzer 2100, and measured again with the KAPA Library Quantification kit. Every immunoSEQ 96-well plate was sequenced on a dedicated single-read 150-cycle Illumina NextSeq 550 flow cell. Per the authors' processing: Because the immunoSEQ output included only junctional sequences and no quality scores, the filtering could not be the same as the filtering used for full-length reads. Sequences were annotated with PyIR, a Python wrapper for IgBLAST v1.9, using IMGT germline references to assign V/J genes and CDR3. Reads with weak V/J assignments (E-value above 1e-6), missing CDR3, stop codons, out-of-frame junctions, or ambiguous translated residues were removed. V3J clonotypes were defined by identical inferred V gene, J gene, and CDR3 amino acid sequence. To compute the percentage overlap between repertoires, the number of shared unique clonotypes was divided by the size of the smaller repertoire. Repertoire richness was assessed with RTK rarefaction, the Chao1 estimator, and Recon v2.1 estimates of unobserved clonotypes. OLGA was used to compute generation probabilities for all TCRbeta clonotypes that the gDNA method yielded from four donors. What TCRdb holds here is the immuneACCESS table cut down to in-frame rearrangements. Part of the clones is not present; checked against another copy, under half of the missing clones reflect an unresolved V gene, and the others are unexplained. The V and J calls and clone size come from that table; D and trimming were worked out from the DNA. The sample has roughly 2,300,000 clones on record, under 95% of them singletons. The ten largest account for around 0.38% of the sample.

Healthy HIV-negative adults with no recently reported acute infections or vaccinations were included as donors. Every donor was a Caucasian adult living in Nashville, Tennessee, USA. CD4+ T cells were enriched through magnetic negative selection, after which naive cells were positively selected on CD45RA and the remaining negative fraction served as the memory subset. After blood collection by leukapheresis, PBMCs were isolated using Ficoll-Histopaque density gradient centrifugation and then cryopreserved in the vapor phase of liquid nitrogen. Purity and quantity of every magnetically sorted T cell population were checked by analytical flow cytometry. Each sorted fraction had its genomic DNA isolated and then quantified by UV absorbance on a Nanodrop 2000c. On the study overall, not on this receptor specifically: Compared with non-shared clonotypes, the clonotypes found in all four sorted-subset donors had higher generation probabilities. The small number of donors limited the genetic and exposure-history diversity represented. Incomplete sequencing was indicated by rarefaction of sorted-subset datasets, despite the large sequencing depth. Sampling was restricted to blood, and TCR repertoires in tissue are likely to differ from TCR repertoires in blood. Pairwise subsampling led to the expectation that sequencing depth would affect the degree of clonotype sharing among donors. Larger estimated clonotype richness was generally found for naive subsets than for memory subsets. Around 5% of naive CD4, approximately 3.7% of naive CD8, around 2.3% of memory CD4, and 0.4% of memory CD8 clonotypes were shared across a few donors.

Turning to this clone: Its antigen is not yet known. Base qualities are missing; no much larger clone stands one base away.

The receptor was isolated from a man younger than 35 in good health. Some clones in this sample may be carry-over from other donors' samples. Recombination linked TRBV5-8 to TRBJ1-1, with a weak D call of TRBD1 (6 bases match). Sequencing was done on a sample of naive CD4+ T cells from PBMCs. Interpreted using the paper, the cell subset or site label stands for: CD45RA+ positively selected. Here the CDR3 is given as CASSSGQSNTEAFF. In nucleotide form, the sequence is TGTGCCAGCAGCTCTGGACAGTCGAACACTGAAGCTTTCTTT.